This T cell receptor beta chain came from a study of radiotherapy plus CTLA-4 blockade in lung cancer. TCRdb's copy holds only in-frame clones and misses some; the assay was immunoSEQ multiplex PCR. The sample carries tens of thousands of clones, over 60% recorded once. V lost 2 bases and J 0 bases, leaving 8 bases between the germline ends. The CDR3 sequence is 14 residues long. Germline V gives CDR1 SQVTM, CDR2 ANQGSEA. The origin of this receptor is a human donor with non-small cell lung cancer who had stable disease on radiotherapy plus ipilimumab. This chain links TRBV29-1 with TRBJ2-1, with TRBD2 as a possible D gene (6 bases). Sequencing used peripheral blood, obtained from a patient treated with radiotherapy plus ipilimumab. The CDR3 sequence: CSVERGSSYNEQFF. CDR3 nucleotides: TGCAGCGTTGAACGGGGGAGCTCCTACAATGAGCAGTTCTTC.